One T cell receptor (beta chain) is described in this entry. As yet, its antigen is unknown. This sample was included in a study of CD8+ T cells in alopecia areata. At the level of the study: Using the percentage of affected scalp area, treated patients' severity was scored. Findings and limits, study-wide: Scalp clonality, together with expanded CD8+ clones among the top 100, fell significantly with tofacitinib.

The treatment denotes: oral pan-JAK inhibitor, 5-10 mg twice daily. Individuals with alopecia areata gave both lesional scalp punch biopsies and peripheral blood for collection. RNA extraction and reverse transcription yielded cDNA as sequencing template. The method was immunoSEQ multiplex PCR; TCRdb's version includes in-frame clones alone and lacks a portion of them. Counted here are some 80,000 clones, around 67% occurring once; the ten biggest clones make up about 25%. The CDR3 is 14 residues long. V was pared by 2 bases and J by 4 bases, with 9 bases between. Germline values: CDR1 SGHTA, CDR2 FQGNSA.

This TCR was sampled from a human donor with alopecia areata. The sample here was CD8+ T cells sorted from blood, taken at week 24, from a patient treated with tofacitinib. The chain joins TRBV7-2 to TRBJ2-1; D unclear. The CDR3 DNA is TGTGCCAGCAGCTTACTAGACCAATACAATGAGCAGTTCTTC. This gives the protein CASSLLDQYNEQFF.